Listed below are T cell receptor beta chains from one sample, sequenced in a study of graft-versus-host responses after intestinal transplantation. These receptors are not linked to any known antigen. Measured with immunoSEQ multiplex PCR; TCRdb has only the in-frame clones, and not every one. Among roughly 96,000 clones listed, roughly nine tenths were seen once. This material consisted of unstimulated CD8+ T cells sorted from spleen or lymph node cells, taken before intestinal transplant. The receptors shown here come from a human donor who received an intestinal transplant. The conserved cysteine and the conserved F or W are not part of the CDR3 here. The D gene is left open where the match is weak. Clone sizes are given selectively: once, few, many, or a class where the clone is expanded.

d_gene,abundance,j_gene,v_gene,CDR3aa
-,-,TRBJ2-7,TRBV28,ASSLTDSYEQY
TRBD1,-,TRBJ2-7,TRBV13,ASSRPGTGPYEQY
-,-,TRBJ2-5,TRBV11-2,ASSNQYREGETQY
-,-,TRBJ2-7,TRBV7-8,ASSSSTSFYEQY
-,-,TRBJ2-4,TRBV11-2,ASSLSVGDIQY
TRBD2,-,TRBJ2-7,TRBV7-8,ASSPRLAGVPSYEQY
TRBD1,-,TRBJ2-1,TRBV2,ASSDTGGRGNEQF
TRBD2,-,TRBJ2-2,TRBV27,ASSSYRGGTGELF
TRBD2,-,TRBJ2-1,TRBV27,ASSTTSSAYNEQF
TRBD2,-,TRBJ2-1,TRBV27,ASSDGTSGANEQF
TRBD2,-,TRBJ2-1,TRBV5-1,ASSGSSGRPSSYNEQF
TRBD1,few,TRBJ1-2,TRBV13,ASSSGQGADGYT
-,once,TRBJ1-2,TRBV2,AYRGAGMFYGYT
TRBD1,-,TRBJ2-2,TRBV9,ASSVAWAEGQGVVGELF
-,-,TRBJ1-1,TRBV4-3,ASSQDSRGLNTEAF
TRBD1,-,TRBJ1-3,TRBV25-1,ATSEGANSGNTIY
TRBD2,-,TRBJ2-5,TRBV28,ASSLSWTSGRDEWEETQY
TRBD1,once,TRBJ2-7,TRBV9,ASSPSPGQLYEQY
-,-,TRBJ2-1,TRBV9,ASSEGAYNEQF
TRBD1,-,TRBJ2-1,TRBV5-1,ASSLVSTGQVRDEQF
TRBD2,-,TRBJ2-3,TRBV14,ASSQDPKREDTDTQY